What follows are 4 T cell receptor beta chains derived from one specimen sequenced in a study of blood T cells in healthy people across ages. With a J-beta primer mix and a sample-barcoded 5' primer, a second PCR ran roughly 7 to 11 cycles. A single record per CDR3 protein comes from TCRdb applying MiXCR to the 5' RACE reads. The sample lists about 570,000 distinct CDR3 sequences; approximately 27% were seen once. The source material was blood. The receptors were gathered from a woman between 65 and 79 years old in good health.

The chain employs TRBV7-2 and TRBJ2-5, with 8 bases aligning to TRBD2. The CDR3 spans 17 residues. Per the germline V gene, CDR1 is SGHTA and CDR2 is FQGNSA. With V trimmed by 5 bases and J by 1 base, 12 bases remained unmatched. CDR3 residues: CASSGFSRGGSQETQYF. Here the CDR3 DNA reads TGTGCCAGCAGCGGCTTCTCCCGGGGGGGAAGCCAAGAGACCCAGTACTTC.

This clonotype showed up just a few times. This sequence joins TRBV4-3 and TRBJ1-6; D remains ambiguous. The CDR3 sequence is 15 residues long. The germline gives CDR1 LGHNA, CDR2 YSLEER. V was trimmed by 0 bases and J by 6 bases, leaving 9 bases between them. The CDR3 spells CASSQELGPNSPLHF. The CDR3 coding sequence is TGCGCCAGCAGCCAAGAATTAGGACCTAATTCACCCCTCCACTTT.

The V call is TRBV9, the J call TRBJ2-2; the D is unclear. Germline lookup yields CDR1 SGDLS and CDR2 YYNGEE. Trimming cost V 1 base and J 0 bases, with 10 bases left between them. The CDR3 is 16 residues long. The CDR3 DNA is TGTGCCAGCAGCGTATCCAGTCCAACGAACACCGGGGAGCTGTTTTTT. Protein product: CASSVSSPTNTGELFF.

The rearrangement uses TRBV4-2 and TRBJ2-5, with D possibly matching TRBD1 (7 bases). V was clipped by 1 base and J by 9 bases, with 27 bases between them. The germline CDR1 and CDR2 sequences are LGHNA and YNFKEQ. This CDR3 contains 18 residues. CDR3 amino acids: CASSQGQFGTGRQGAQYF. Here the CDR3 DNA reads TGTGCCAGCAGCCAAGGTCAATTCGGGACTGGACGGCAGGGGGCCCAGTACTTC.